This is a list of T cell receptor beta chains from one sample in a study of T cell repertoires in cytomegalovirus infection. TCRdb re-called the reads with MiXCR, one entry per CDR3 protein. The sample carries some 350,000 distinct CDR3 sequences, about 29% recorded once. These receptors have no identified antigens. The sample consisted of cultured PBMCs, taken from culture after CMV antigen stimulation. The receptor source for this set is a human donor in good health (CMV status not recorded). Some clones in this sample may be carry-over from other donors' samples. Both conserved end residues are trimmed from each CDR3.

v_call: TRBV11-1
j_call: TRBJ2-7
cdr3_aa: ASSPSATYEQY

v_call: TRBV20-1
j_call: TRBJ2-7
cdr3_aa: SAARQGGVSREQY

v_call: TRBV7-9
j_call: TRBJ2-5
cdr3_aa: ASSFQDGKETQY

v_call: TRBV27
j_call: TRBJ2-7
cdr3_aa: ASSYAGYAYEQY

v_call: TRBV7-8
j_call: TRBJ2-7
cdr3_aa: ASSYFEQGGEQY

v_call: TRBV4-1
j_call: TRBJ1-3
cdr3_aa: ASSQERTGGSGNTIY

v_call: TRBV20-1
j_call: TRBJ1-5
cdr3_aa: SASGRVGGQPQH

v_call: TRBV18
j_call: TRBJ1-1
cdr3_aa: ASSPPDWNTEAF

v_call: TRBV6-2/TRBV6-3
j_call: TRBJ2-7
cdr3_aa: ASRRTSGTYEQY

v_call: TRBV30
j_call: TRBJ2-1
cdr3_aa: AWSKKGSYNEQF

v_call: TRBV6-5
j_call: TRBJ1-2
cdr3_aa: ASSYSIEGAYGYT

v_call: TRBV28
j_call: TRBJ1-6
cdr3_aa: ASSGISVYNSPLH

v_call: TRBV10-3
j_call: TRBJ1-2
cdr3_aa: ARKEGDGYT

v_call: TRBV7-9
j_call: TRBJ2-5
cdr3_aa: ASSSRGAETQY

v_call: TRBV2
j_call: TRBJ2-2
cdr3_aa: ASTISGWTGELF

v_call: TRBV6-1
j_call: TRBJ1-4
cdr3_aa: ASSALQGNEKLF

v_call: TRBV14
j_call: TRBJ2-5
cdr3_aa: ASSQLAGLETQY

v_call: TRBV5-5
j_call: TRBJ1-4
cdr3_aa: ASSLTGRRDEKLF

v_call: TRBV27
j_call: TRBJ1-2
cdr3_aa: ASRGPDRIYGYT

v_call: TRBV19
j_call: TRBJ1-3
cdr3_aa: ASRPPPGTGWHTIY

v_call: TRBV7-4
j_call: TRBJ1-1
cdr3_aa: ASSLNPLTAEAF

v_call: TRBV4-1
j_call: TRBJ2-1
cdr3_aa: DSSQDWGGTRKQF

v_call: TRBV7-8
j_call: TRBJ2-3
cdr3_aa: ASRFRGGVPTDTQY

v_call: TRBV7-2
j_call: TRBJ2-3
cdr3_aa: ASSLNTVPSDTQY

v_call: TRBV19
j_call: TRBJ1-3
cdr3_aa: ASSLRDGLSGNTIY

v_call: TRBV28
j_call: TRBJ2-5
cdr3_aa: ASSSLADKQETQY

v_call: TRBV29-1
j_call: TRBJ2-3
cdr3_aa: SVPAGAGGTGTDTQY

v_call: TRBV12-3/TRBV12-4
j_call: TRBJ2-1
cdr3_aa: ASFLGAGNEQF

v_call: TRBV2
j_call: TRBJ2-2
cdr3_aa: ASDDRGGTGELF

v_call: TRBV6-1
j_call: TRBJ1-4
cdr3_aa: ASSELPEATNEKLF

v_call: TRBV27
j_call: TRBJ2-7
cdr3_aa: ASSLSRPGIDGEQY

v_call: TRBV9
j_call: TRBJ2-1
cdr3_aa: ASSVDDGSVNEQF

v_call: TRBV5-8
j_call: TRBJ2-7
cdr3_aa: ASSLAGNSYEQY

v_call: TRBV10-3
j_call: TRBJ2-1
cdr3_aa: AISESSGRGLGNEQF

v_call: TRBV14
j_call: TRBJ1-6
cdr3_aa: ASSRNRVSDNSPLH

v_call: TRBV12-3/TRBV12-4
j_call: TRBJ1-2
cdr3_aa: ASSPEPGIYGYT

v_call: TRBV7-6
j_call: TRBJ2-3
cdr3_aa: ASSSRLAGTDTQY

v_call: TRBV7-6
j_call: TRBJ1-5
cdr3_aa: ASSRDGNQPQH

v_call: TRBV5-4
j_call: TRBJ2-1
cdr3_aa: ASSARMDNEQF

v_call: TRBV15
j_call: TRBJ1-4
cdr3_aa: ATSPRVATNEKLF

v_call: TRBV19
j_call: TRBJ1-2
cdr3_aa: ASSPNPQGAGYT

v_call: TRBV20-1
j_call: TRBJ2-1
cdr3_aa: SARGAYSSYNEQF

v_call: TRBV19
j_call: TRBJ2-1
cdr3_aa: ASRVYGLAGPAYNEQF

v_call: TRBV7-8
j_call: TRBJ1-1
cdr3_aa: ASSLALFRGRRGTEAF

v_call: TRBV20-1
j_call: TRBJ2-7
cdr3_aa: SAIRGGYAYEQY

v_call: TRBV7-2
j_call: TRBJ1-6
cdr3_aa: ASSRQGSANSPLH

v_call: TRBV6-2/TRBV6-3
j_call: TRBJ2-3
cdr3_aa: ASSYLSRGVGTDTQY

v_call: TRBV7-6
j_call: TRBJ1-1
cdr3_aa: ASSPRSVYRAAEAF

v_call: TRBV29-1
j_call: TRBJ2-3
cdr3_aa: SVLTHTDTQY

v_call: TRBV30
j_call: TRBJ1-1
cdr3_aa: AWANTEAF

v_call: TRBV5-1
j_call: TRBJ2-7
cdr3_aa: ASSLPQWGSSYEQY

v_call: TRBV7-2
j_call: TRBJ1-5
cdr3_aa: ASSSWGNQPQH

v_call: TRBV10-3
j_call: TRBJ2-1
cdr3_aa: AIREGLYNEQF